Sequencing of this T cell receptor beta chain was carried out in a study of siplizumab effects on memory and regulatory T cells (dated by TCRdb to the late 2010s). Background on the whole study: The study looked at the effect of siplizumab, an anti-CD2 antibody, on alloreactive T-cell subsets in allogeneic mixed lymphocyte reactions made from human PBMCs.

Turning to this clone: Its recognized antigen is unknown. No quality values exist for individual bases; no much larger clone is one base distant.

Sorted unstimulated T cells and proliferating T cells recovered from mixed lymphocyte reactions were subjected to TCRbeta CDR3 sequencing. Fresh whole blood from nine to ten HLA-typed healthy donors was used as the source from which PBMCs were isolated. To prepare the library, the immunoSEQ multiplex PCR assay was applied. Approximately 100,000 TCR templates per sample were assayed on the deep sequencing platform. Genomic DNA extracted from sorted T cells was used for TCRbeta CDR3 sequencing. On the study's bioinformatics: The R programming language was used for clonal analysis of TCRbeta CDR3 data. Alloreactive CD4+ and CD8+ clones were defined by comparing unstimulated samples with post-reaction CFSE-low samples. Alloreactive CD4+ clones were assigned to regulatory or non-regulatory origin by matching sequences to sorted unstimulated Treg and non-Treg repertoires. TCRdb stores this immuneACCESS table with in-frame sequences only. Part of the clones is absent; in the studies checked, under half of the shortfall reflects unresolved V genes, and no reason is known for the rest. Clonal size and the V and J genes are those of that table, whereas D and trimming came from the DNA. The table for this sample lists around 95,000 clones; more than 85% of them were counted only once. The ten largest clonotypes hold 0.15% of the sample.

Results and caveats for the whole study, not just this receptor: Because sequences at frequencies below about 10^-5 were poorly captured, only a minor fraction of alloreactive clones could be mapped back to unstimulated subsets. Roughly 75-95% of proliferating CD4+ or CD8+ clones could not be assigned a naive or memory phenotype. The suppressive function of proliferating Tregs from siplizumab cultures was not functionally confirmed. Siplizumab significantly lowered the cumulative frequency of alloreactive sequences that could be traced to unstimulated CD4+ memory T cells. Compared with memory T cells, unstimulated naive T cells appeared more diverse, and naive cells seemed to make a substantial contribution to the alloresponse. In reactions with siplizumab, an average of approximately 70% of mappable alloreactive CD4+ clones were Treg-derived, compared with about 27% in control reactions.

Inclusive of the bounding cysteine and phenylalanine, the CDR3 is 17 residues long. CDR3 DNA is the only sequence kept; it has 51 bases, read in frame from the first base. Cut back by 4 bases and 4 bases, the V and J ends lie 23 bases apart. CDR1 SGDLS and CDR2 YYNGEE are derived from the germline V gene. The sample taken for sequencing was CD4+ T cells sorted from blood. This clonotype was obtained from a human donor in good health. This receptor chain uses TRBV9 and TRBJ1-2; the D segment cannot be called with confidence. The encoded CDR3 is CASSPLIVEGLPYGYTF. The DNA sequence is given as TGTGCCAGCAGCCCCCTTATTGTGGAGGGCCTTCCCTATGGCTACACCTTC.